The next 2 T cell receptor beta chains were all read from a single sample in a study of hypomethylating agent response in myelodysplastic syndrome. Using immunoSEQ multiplex PCR, the repertoire was profiled, and TCRdb retains in-frame clones only, with some absent. The sample holds around 11,000 clones; approximately 86% are singletons and the top ten take about 4%. The specimen was bone marrow, collected before or after starting hypomethylating agent treatment for myelodysplastic syndrome (not recorded which). These receptors were taken from a human donor with myelodysplastic syndrome.

CDR3 nucleotides: TGTGCCAGCAGTTCGAGCGGGGGACGGAATGAGCAGTTCTTC. It is translated as CASSSSGGRNEQFF. The V and J genes are TRBV6-6 and TRBJ2-1, with 8 bases identical to TRBD2. V was clipped by 4 bases and J by 7 bases; unmatched bases: 6. Germline loops: CDR1 MNHNY, CDR2 SVGAGI (reference sequence). This CDR3 has 14 residues.

This clone was seen only once. The gene calls are TRBV12-5 and TRBJ2-1; 12 bases fit TRBD2. The CDR3 runs 18 residues. Trimming cost V 4 bases and J 4 bases; bases outside gene matches: 11. CDR1 is LGHNT, CDR2 FRNRAP, per germline. The CDR3 region is CASGSTRLAGESYNEQFF. In DNA form, the CDR3 reads TGTGCTAGTGGTTCGACCCGACTAGCGGGAGAATCTTACAATGAGCAGTTCTTC.